The 14 T cell receptor beta chains below were found in one sample sequenced in a study of shared clonotypes between healthy human individuals. Produced via immunoSEQ multiplex PCR; TCRdb's table is partial and in-frame only. The data hold 450,000 to 500,000 clones, with approximately 80% observed a single time. The source material was PBMCs. All receptors come from a woman in her 40s in good health. Some clones in this sample may be carry-over from other donors' samples.

The chain joins TRBV18 to TRBJ1-5, with 10 bases aligning to TRBD1. The CDR3 contains 14 residues. Germline V CDR1 and CDR2: KGHSH, LQKENI. Losses at the gene ends were 4 bases for V and 6 bases for J; bases not matched to a gene: 3. The CDR3 bases are TGTGCCAGCTCACTCGGGACAGGGGCTCAGCCCCAGCATTTT. Its protein is CASSLGTGAQPQHF. Looking up the rest from reference TRBV18 and TRBJ1-5 gives the full variable domain: NAGVMQNPRHLVRRRGQEARLRCSPMKGHSHVYWYRQLPEEGLKFMVYLQKENIIDESGMPKERFSAEFPKEGPSILRIQQVVRGDSAAYFCASSLGTGAQPQHFGDGTRLSIL.

This clone came up a few times. In the same sample, other DNA sequences code for this CDR3. The chain joins TRBV28 to TRBJ2-6; no clear D gene. V lost 6 bases and J lost 1, with 7 bases in between. Germline V gene sequence: CDR1 MDHEN, CDR2 SYDVKM. The CDR3 is 14 amino acids. The CDR3 DNA reads as TGTGCCAGCAGCCTGGGGTCTGGGGCCAACGTCCTGACTTTC. It yields the protein CASSLGSGANVLTF.

This clone was seen only a few times. Here the CDR3 DNA reads TGCGCCAGCAGCTCCCTAGGTGGGAACACTGAAGCTTTCTTT. Amino acid sequence: CASSSLGGNTEAFF. V is TRBV5-1 and J is TRBJ1-1, with D unclear. Trimming took 3 bases from V and 1 from J, leaving 10 bases between them. This CDR3 is 14 amino acids long. From germline, CDR1 is SGHRS and CDR2 YFSETQ.

The V and J genes are TRBV7-2 and TRBJ1-2; D might be TRBD1 (6 bases). Trimming removed 2 bases from V and 1 base from J, with 14 bases in between. CDR1 is SGHTA, CDR2 FQGNSA, per germline. The CDR3 has 16 residues. CDR3 bases: TGTGCCAGCAGCTTAATCGGGGCAGGGGTTAACTATGGCTACACCTTC. It yields the protein CASSLIGAGVNYGYTF. Variable domain in full (rest from reference TRBV7-2 and TRBJ1-2): GAGVSQSPSNKVTEKGKDVELRCDPISGHTALYWYRQSLGQGLEFLIYFQGNSAPDKSGLPSDRFSAERTGGSVSTLTIQRTQQEDSAVYLCASSLIGAGVNYGYTFGSGTRLTVV.

The chain uses TRBV30 and TRBJ1-5; D not certain. CDR1 is GTSNPN, CDR2 SVGIG, per germline (reference sequence). The ends were cut back, 3 bases at V and 1 base at J, with 13 bases in the middle. This CDR3 has 15 residues. CDR3 loop: CAWSDMVSSNQPQHF. In DNA, the CDR3 is TGTGCCTGGAGCGATATGGTATCCAGCAATCAGCCCCAGCATTTT. Combining the CDR3 with reference TRBV30 and TRBJ1-5 gives the whole variable domain SQTIHQWPATLVQPVGSPLSLECTVEGTSNPNLYWYRQAAGRGLQLLFYSVGIGQISSEVPQNLSASRPQDRQFILSSKKLLLSDSGFYLCAWSDMVSSNQPQHFGDGTRLSIL.

To note about this clone: The same CDR3 is also encoded by other DNA sequences in this sample. The chain links TRBV7-2 to TRBJ2-3; no clear D. The CDR3 runs 13 residues. Trimming left V 1 base short and J 1 base short, with 3 bases between. Germline values: CDR1 SGHTA, CDR2 FQGNSA. The CDR3 DNA follows: TGTGCCAGCAGCTTAGAACGCACAGATACGCAGTATTTT. Protein product: CASSLERTDTQYF.

This clone was counted ten times or more. The chain is built from TRBV27 and TRBJ2-7; TRBD2 might be the D (5 bases). CDR1 is MNHEY and CDR2 is SMNVEV in the germline V gene (reference sequence). V gave up 0 bases and J gave up 2 bases, with 5 bases separating them. The CDR3 length is 13 residues. The CDR3 here is CASSLSAAYEQYF. In DNA form, the CDR3 reads TGTGCCAGCAGTTTATCAGCGGCCTACGAGCAGTACTTC.

The chain has TRBV28 and TRBJ2-7; TRBD2 is a possible D gene (6 bases). Trimming took 8 bases from V and 7 from J, leaving 15 bases between them. CDR3 size: 12 residues. Germline CDR1 is MDHEN and CDR2 is SYDVKM. CDR3 DNA sequence: TGTGCCAGCCGAGGAGGGGCCGGGGAGCAGTACTTC. Translated: CASRGGAGEQYF.

In the case of this clone: Other nucleotide sequences in the sample specify the same CDR3. The chain uses TRBV19 and TRBJ2-5; 8 nucleotides match TRBD2. This CDR3 comprises 12 residues. Germline V gene lookup returns CDR1 LNHDA and CDR2 SQIVND (reference sequence). Losses at the gene ends were 6 bases for V and 5 bases for J; bases not matched to a gene: 2. CDR3 nucleotide sequence: TGTGCCAGTAGCTCGGGGGGGGAGACCCAGTACTTC. Residues: CASSSGGETQYF.

This clone was observed a handful of times. The chain links TRBV5-4 to TRBJ1-5; D is perhaps TRBD1 (6 bases). Trimming took off 0 bases at V and 7 bases at J, with 14 bases between the two ends. Germline V gene lookup returns CDR1 SGHNT and CDR2 YYREEE (reference sequence). This CDR3 spans 15 amino acids. The CDR3 nucleotides read TGTGCCAGCAGCTTGGGGGGGGCGGTCAACCAGCCCCAGCATTTT. Its translation: CASSLGGAVNQPQHF.

This sequence joins TRBV7-8 and TRBJ2-1, with 9 positions matching TRBD2. Germline V gene sequence: CDR1 SGHVS, CDR2 FQNEAQ. V lost 4 bases to trimming and J lost 6 bases; unmatched junction nucleotides: 1. The CDR3 is 13 residues long. The chain's CDR3 is CASSSTSGNEQFF. The CDR3 DNA reads as TGTGCCAGCAGCTCGACTAGCGGCAATGAGCAGTTCTTC. Full variable domain (missing parts from reference TRBV7-8 and TRBJ2-1): GAGVSQSPRYKVAKRGQDVALRCDPISGHVSLFWYQQALGQGPEFLTYFQNEAQLDKSGLPSDRFFAERPEGSVSTLKIQRTQQEDSAVYLCASSSTSGNEQFFGPGTRLTVL.

This clone was recorded a few times. The chain combines TRBV5-4 with TRBJ2-5; 9 nucleotides line up with TRBD2. CDR1 is SGHNT, CDR2 YYREEE, per germline (reference sequence). The CDR3 runs 15 residues. The V and J ends lost 1 base and 5 bases, in that order; junction bases with no gene match: 6. The CDR3 DNA is TGTGCCAGCAGCTTGTCCAGCGGGAGGTCGGAGACCCAGTACTTC. It is translated as CASSLSSGRSETQYF.

This clone was observed once. The V and J genes are TRBV5-1 and TRBJ2-1; TRBD2 agrees at 8 bases. CDR1 and CDR2 from the germline V gene are SGHRS and YFSETQ. Trimming cost V 4 bases and J 5 bases; bases outside gene matches: 8. The CDR3 contains 15 residues. CDR3: CASSISGKGDNEQFF. The CDR3 coding sequence is TGCGCCAGCAGCATTAGCGGGAAGGGCGACAATGAGCAGTTCTTC.

V gene TRBV2 combines with J gene TRBJ2-7, with 10 bases identical to TRBD2. Looked up from germline, CDR1 is SNHLY and CDR2 is FYNNEI. This CDR3 is built from 17 residues. Trimming removed 4 bases from V and 0 bases from J; junction bases left unmatched: 9. CDR3 residues: CASSVSGGRVLSYEQYF. CDR3 sequence (DNA): TGTGCCAGCAGTGTTAGCGGGGGGCGGGTCCTCTCCTACGAGCAGTACTTC.